The 26 T cell receptor beta chains below come from one sample, sequenced in a study of blood T cell repertoires in COVID-19. This table comes from immunoSEQ multiplex PCR, and its TCRdb copy is limited to in-frame clones, with some not included. The data contain around 370,000 clones, more than 75% of them seen just once; the ten biggest clones take up 0.9% to 1.5%. What was sequenced was PBMCs or T cells enriched from blood (not recorded which). All receptors derive from a woman between 18 and 29 years old who had recovered from COVID-19.

This chain uses TRBV28 with TRBJ2-5; D gene unclear. CDR1 is MDHEN, CDR2 SYDVKM, per germline. Trimming took 3 bases from V and 2 from J, leaving 4 bases between them. The CDR3 runs 12 residues. The CDR3 DNA sequence: TGTGCCAGCAGTTTGAGACAAGAGACCCAGTACTTC. Protein: CASSLRQETQYF. The variable domain in full, completed from reference TRBV28 and TRBJ2-5, reads DVKVTQSSRYLVKRTGEKVFLECVQDMDHENMFWYRQDPGLGLRLIYFSYDVKMKEKGDIPEGYSVSREKKERFSLILESASTNQTSMYLCASSLRQETQYFGPGTRLLVL.

V and J are TRBV29-1 and TRBJ1-4; maybe TRBD1 (5 bases). The CDR3 is 14 amino acids. Trimming left V 3 bases short and J 7 bases short, with 15 bases between. Germline V gives CDR1 SQVTM, CDR2 ANQGSEA. The CDR3 bases are TGCAGCGTTGACAAGACGGGCCAGGGTGAAAAACTGTTTTTT. Amino acid sequence: CSVDKTGQGEKLFF. The full variable domain, with the rest looked up from reference TRBV29-1 and TRBJ1-4, is SAVISQKPSRDICQRGTSLTIQCQVDSQVTMMFWYRQQPGQSLTLIATANQGSEATYESGFVIDKFPISRPNLTFSTLTVSNMSPEDSSIYLCSVDKTGQGEKLFFGSGTQLSVL.

This chain joins TRBV18 and TRBJ1-1; D remains unclear. This CDR3 has 17 residues. Germline V CDR1 and CDR2: KGHSH, LQKENI. The germline V and J ends were trimmed by 2 bases and 0 bases, with 16 bases remaining between them. The CDR3 bases are TGTGCCAGCTCACCATATGAGAGGGAGGGAGTGAACACTGAAGCTTTCTTT. Translation gives CASSPYEREGVNTEAFF.

The CDR3 DNA reads as TGTGCCAGTAGTCCCACTGCGAACACTGAAGCTTTCTTT. Amino acids: CASSPTANTEAFF. This chain uses TRBV19 with TRBJ1-1, with no clear D. Trimming took off 5 bases at V and 1 base at J, with 8 bases between the two ends. This CDR3 is built from 13 residues. Germline-derived CDR1 and CDR2 are LNHDA and SQIVND (reference sequence).

This clone came up once. The CDR3 region is CASSAQDRGNNSPLHF. CDR3 sequence (DNA): TGTGCCAGCAGTGCTCAGGACAGGGGAAATAATTCACCCCTCCACTTT. The J gene is TRBJ1-6, the V gene TRBV6-4; 9 nucleotides agree with TRBD1. The CDR3 loop spans 16 amino acids. V lost 4 bases and J lost 5; bases outside the gene matches: 6. The germline V gene has CDR1 MRHNA and CDR2 SNTAGT.

The V and J genes are TRBV2 and TRBJ1-3; D gene uncertain. V was trimmed by 3 bases and J by 5 bases, leaving 17 bases between them. Germline CDR1 SNHLY, CDR2 FYNNEI. This CDR3 region has 16 residues. The CDR3 coding sequence is TGTGCCAGCAGTGACGGGGTAATAGGAGAGAGAAACACCATATATTTT. Translated, it gives CASSDGVIGERNTIYF.

V is TRBV19 and J is TRBJ1-1; 9 bases align to TRBD1. With 4 bases clipped from V and 5 bases from J, the junction kept 5 bases outside the gene matches. Germline CDR1 reads LNHDA; CDR2 reads SQIVND (reference sequence). This CDR3 is 14 amino acids long. The CDR3 DNA is TGTGCCAGTAGTACGACAGGGGGTCTTACTGAAGCTTTCTTT. Translated, it gives CASSTTGGLTEAFF.

This clone was counted a single time. This chain links TRBV29-1 with TRBJ1-3; the match to TRBD1 covers 10 bases. The CDR3 contains 18 residues. The ends lost 5 bases at V and 3 bases at J; junction bases unmatched: 16. The germline gives CDR1 SQVTM, CDR2 ANQGSEA. CDR3 sequence: CSVTKWSDRGHYGNTIYF. In DNA form, the CDR3 reads TGCAGCGTTACGAAGTGGTCCGACAGGGGGCACTATGGAAACACCATATATTTT.

This clone was recorded only once. The chain is built from TRBV28 and TRBJ2-2; TRBD1 might be the D (7 bases). CDR1 is MDHEN and CDR2 is SYDVKM in the germline V gene. The V end was cut by 3 bases, the J end by 6 bases, with 14 bases between. The CDR3 runs 15 residues. CDR3 in amino acids: CASSFWRGPAGELFF. The DNA of the CDR3 is TGTGCCAGCAGTTTTTGGAGGGGGCCAGCCGGGGAGCTGTTTTTT.

The chain is built from TRBV19 and TRBJ1-5; D might be TRBD1 (6 bases). Trimming removed 9 bases at V and 7 bases at J, with 19 bases between. The germline V gene encodes CDR1 LNHDA and CDR2 SQIVND (reference sequence). This CDR3 spans 14 amino acids. This CDR3 is CASLLQGGGQPQHF. CDR3 nucleotides: TGTGCCAGCCTCCTACAGGGCGGAGGCCAGCCCCAGCATTTT. The full variable domain, its missing parts supplied by reference TRBV19 and TRBJ1-5, is DGGITQSPKYLFRKEGQNVTLSCEQNLNHDAMYWYRQDPGQGLRLIYYSQIVNDFQKGDIAEGYSVSREKKESFPLTVTSAQKNPTAFYLCASLLQGGGQPQHFGDGTRLSIL.

The CDR3 loop is CASSAQRGSLDSGNTIYF. CDR3 in DNA: TGTGCCAGCAGTGCGCAGAGAGGGTCTTTGGACTCTGGAAACACCATATATTTT. This chain joins TRBV2 and TRBJ1-3; D is ambiguous. This CDR3 comprises 18 residues. V lost 4 bases, J lost 0 bases, and 19 bases lay in between. The germline gives CDR1 SNHLY, CDR2 FYNNEI. Supplemented by reference TRBV2 and TRBJ1-3, the full variable domain reads EPEVTQTPSHQVTQMGQEVILRCVPISNHLYFYWYRQILGQKVEFLVSFYNNEISEKSEIFDDQFSVERPDGSNFTLKIRSTKLEDSAMYFCASSAQRGSLDSGNTIYFGEGSWLTVV.

This clone is a singleton in its sample. The V and J genes are TRBV28 and TRBJ1-5, with D possibly matching TRBD1 (6 bases). Germline V lookup: CDR1 MDHEN, CDR2 SYDVKM. The CDR3 covers 14 residues. The ends were cut back, 1 base at V and 3 bases at J, with 7 bases in the middle. CDR3 DNA sequence: TGTGCCAGCAGTTTATACAGGGACAATCAGCCCCAGCATTTT. Translating gives CASSLYRDNQPQHF.

This chain joins TRBV7-3 and TRBJ1-3; possibly TRBD1 for D (6 bases). The germline V gene has CDR1 SGHTA and CDR2 FQGTGA. V was trimmed by 7 bases and J by 3 bases, leaving 13 bases between them. The CDR3 extends over 14 amino acids. The CDR3 region is CASNHRVSGNTIYF. The CDR3 DNA sequence: TGTGCCAGCAACCACAGGGTAAGTGGAAACACCATATATTTT.

The V call is TRBV6-2 or TRBV6-3, the J call TRBJ1-2, with D unresolved. The germline V gene encodes CDR1 MNHEY and CDR2 SVGEGT. V lost 6 bases to trimming and J lost 8 bases, with 16 bases between them. CDR3 length equals 13 residues. This chain's CDR3 is CASSPVGVRGYTF. The CDR3 region has the DNA TGTGCCAGCAGCCCAGTCGGGGTGCGGGGCTACACCTTC.

This chain joins TRBV5-1 and TRBJ1-2, with TRBD1 identical over 8 bases. Germline trimming cut 4 bases from V and 5 bases from J; bases unmatched to any gene: 4. The germline CDR1 and CDR2 sequences are SGHRS and YFSETQ. The length of the CDR3 is 13 residues. The CDR3 nucleotides are TGCGCCAGCAGCGAGGACAGGGCTTATGGCTACACCTTC. Residues: CASSEDRAYGYTF.

The chain has TRBV29-1 and TRBJ1-3, with D unclear. The V gene's germline CDR1 is SQVTM and CDR2 ANQGSEA. Trimming took 4 bases from V and 2 from J, leaving 9 bases between them. The CDR3 is 13 amino acids. The CDR3 bases are TGCAGCGTTGCACAGTCTACTGGAAACACCATATATTTT. Translating gives CSVAQSTGNTIYF.

The chain combines TRBV18 with TRBJ1-3; TRBD1 agrees at 8 bases. The ends lost 6 bases at V and 0 bases at J; junction bases unmatched: 10. CDR3 length equals 17 residues. Per germline, CDR1 KGHSH and CDR2 LQKENI. The CDR3 reads CASSPGQGFSSGNTIYF. The CDR3 DNA sequence: TGTGCCAGCTCCCCCGGACAGGGCTTTAGCTCTGGAAACACCATATATTTT.

This chain connects TRBV5-8 to TRBJ1-3, with 10 bases lining up with TRBD1. This CDR3 contains 18 residues. With 2 bases clipped from V and 0 bases from J, the junction kept 8 bases outside the gene matches. CDR1 is SGHTS and CDR2 is YDEGEE in the germline V gene. The CDR3 sequence is CASSFGGTGVLSGNTIYF. The CDR3, as DNA: TGTGCCAGCAGCTTCGGCGGGACAGGGGTCCTCTCTGGAAACACCATATATTTT.

The rearrangement joins TRBV28 to TRBJ2-6; unclear D gene. Per germline, CDR1 MDHEN and CDR2 SYDVKM. CDR3 length equals 14 residues. The V end lost 5 bases, the J end lost 0 bases, and 5 bases lay between the germline ends. Here the CDR3 reads CASSLRSGANVLTF. The CDR3 coding sequence is TGTGCCAGCAGTCTCCGCTCTGGGGCCAACGTCCTGACTTTC.

The chain uses TRBV29-1 and TRBJ1-2, with 7 nucleotides matching TRBD1. CDR1 and CDR2 from the germline V gene are SQVTM and ANQGSEA. V was clipped by 8 bases and J by 6 bases; unmatched bases: 12. The CDR3 runs to 13 residues. CDR3 region: CSTVGGGEDGYTF. In DNA form, the CDR3 reads TGCAGCACCGTAGGAGGGGGCGAGGATGGCTACACCTTC.

The table lists this clone with a few counts. The chain recombines TRBV7-2 with TRBJ2-2, with 10 bases fitting TRBD1. This CDR3 spans 14 amino acids. Looked up from germline, CDR1 is SGHTA and CDR2 is FQGNSA. With V trimmed by 8 bases and J by 7 bases, 7 bases remained unmatched. CDR3 sequence reads: CASRLGTGDGELFF. In nucleotides, the CDR3 is TGTGCCAGCCGGCTTGGGACAGGGGACGGGGAGCTGTTTTTT.

The V and J genes are TRBV19 and TRBJ1-2; perhaps TRBD1 as D (6 bases). Trimming took off 6 bases at V and 2 bases at J, with 16 bases between the two ends. Germline V gene data show CDR1 as LNHDA and CDR2 as SQIVND (reference sequence). The CDR3 is 15 residues long. The CDR3 nucleotides are TGTGCCAGTAGCCCCCACAGGGACCCCAACTATGGCTACACCTTC. Protein product: CASSPHRDPNYGYTF.

This clone has a single count. V and J are TRBV7-8 and TRBJ2-1; 10 nucleotides line up with TRBD2. The V segment lost 2 bases and the J segment 7 bases; nucleotides outside the gene matches: 5. Germline assignment: CDR1 SGHVS and CDR2 FQNEAQ. The length of the CDR3 is 15 residues. CDR3 region: CASSLSSGGYNEQFF. The DNA for the CDR3 is TGTGCCAGCAGCTTAAGTAGCGGGGGGTATAATGAGCAGTTCTTC. The whole variable domain, filled in from reference TRBV7-8 and TRBJ2-1, reads GAGVSQSPRYKVAKRGQDVALRCDPISGHVSLFWYQQALGQGPEFLTYFQNEAQLDKSGLPSDRFFAERPEGSVSTLKIQRTQQEDSAVYLCASSLSSGGYNEQFFGPGTRLTVL.

The chain has TRBV7-2 and TRBJ2-7; D remains ambiguous. The CDR3 consists of 11 residues. V lost 4 bases and J lost 3, with 4 bases in between. Germline V lookup: CDR1 SGHTA, CDR2 FQGNSA. CDR3 coding DNA: TGTGCCAGCAGCTCCTTCTACGAGCAGTACTTC. Translated, it gives CASSSFYEQYF.

The chain combines TRBV14 with TRBJ2-5; 11 positions agree with TRBD2. Looked up from germline, CDR1 is SGHDN and CDR2 is FVKESK. There are 16 residues in the CDR3. After removal of 0 bases from V and 9 bases from J, the junction contained 9 bases not matched to a gene. The CDR3 DNA reads as TGTGCCAGCAGCCAAGAAGCTAGCGGGGGGTACCGTCCCCAGTACTTC. Protein: CASSQEASGGYRPQYF.

The rearrangement links TRBV4-1 to TRBJ2-5; perhaps TRBD1 as D (5 bases). Trimming left V 3 bases short and J 2 bases short, with 16 bases between. Germline CDR1 is MGHRA and CDR2 is YSYEKL. This CDR3 has 16 amino acids. The chain's CDR3 is CASSQTRTNYQETQYF. Written as DNA, the CDR3 is TGCGCCAGCAGCCAGACGCGGACAAACTATCAAGAGACCCAGTACTTC.